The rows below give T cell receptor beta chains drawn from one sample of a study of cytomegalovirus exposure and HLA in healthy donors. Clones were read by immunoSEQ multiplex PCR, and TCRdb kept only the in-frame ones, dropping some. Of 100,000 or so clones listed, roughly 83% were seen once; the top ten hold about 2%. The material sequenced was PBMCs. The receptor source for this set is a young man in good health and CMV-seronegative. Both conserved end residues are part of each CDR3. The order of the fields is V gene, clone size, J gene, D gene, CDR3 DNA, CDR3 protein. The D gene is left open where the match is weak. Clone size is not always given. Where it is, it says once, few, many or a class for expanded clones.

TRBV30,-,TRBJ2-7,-,TGTGCCTGGAGGCTGGGGGGGGGCCACGAGCAGTACTTC,CAWRLGGGHEQYF
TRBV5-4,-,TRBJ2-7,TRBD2,TGTGCCAGCAGCTCCGGGGGGTACTCCTACGAGCAGTACTTC,CASSSGGYSYEQYF
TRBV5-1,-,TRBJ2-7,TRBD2,TGCGCCAGCAGTCGTAATCCGGGACTAGTATATGAGCAGTACTTC,CASSRNPGLVYEQYF
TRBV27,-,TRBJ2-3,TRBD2,TGTGCCAGCAGTTTACGCGGGAGGGGCGCGGATACGCAGTATTTT,CASSLRGRGADTQYF
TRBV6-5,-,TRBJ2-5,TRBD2,TGTGCCAGCAGTTACGCTCTAGCGGGACGAGAGACCCAGTACTTC,CASSYALAGRETQYF
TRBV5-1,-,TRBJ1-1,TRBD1,TGCGCCAGCAGCTTGGGAGGGGGCAACACTGAAGCTTTCTTT,CASSLGGGNTEAFF
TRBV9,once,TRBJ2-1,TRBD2,TGTGCCAGCAGCGGCGGGAGTCTGGTTGAGCAGTTCTTC,CASSGGSLVEQFF
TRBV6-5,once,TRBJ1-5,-,TGTGCCAGCAGCCCCGGGGGAAATCAGCCCCAGCATTTT,CASSPGGNQPQHF
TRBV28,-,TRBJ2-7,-,TGTGCCAGCAGTTTAGGAACTCGGACAGTCCGATCCTACGAGCAGTACTTC,CASSLGTRTVRSYEQYF
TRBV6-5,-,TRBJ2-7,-,TGTGCCAGCAGTTACTCGAGGAGGCTACCCCCCTACGAGCAGTACTTC,CASSYSRRLPPYEQYF
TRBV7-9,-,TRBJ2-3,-,TGTGCCAGCAGCTCTCAAGGAGGGCTGTGGGGAGATACGCAGTATTTT,CASSSQGGLWGDTQYF
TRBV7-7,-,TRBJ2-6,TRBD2,TGTGCTACCCCTAGCGGCTCTGGGGCCAACGTCCTGACTTTC,CATPSGSGANVLTF
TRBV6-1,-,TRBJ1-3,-,TGTGCCAGCAGTGTTGAATCCAGGATTGGAAACACCATATATTTT,CASSVESRIGNTIYF
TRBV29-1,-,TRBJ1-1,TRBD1,TGCAGCGGTTTGACAGGGGCTGGGGCTTTCTTT,CSGLTGAGAFF
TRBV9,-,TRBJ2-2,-,TGTGCCAGCAGCGTAAGGGGGGGGTACACCGGGGAGCTGTTTTTT,CASSVRGGYTGELFF
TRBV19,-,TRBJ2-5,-,TGTGCCAGTTCCAGACAGGTCGGGGAGACCCAGTACTTC,CASSRQVGETQYF